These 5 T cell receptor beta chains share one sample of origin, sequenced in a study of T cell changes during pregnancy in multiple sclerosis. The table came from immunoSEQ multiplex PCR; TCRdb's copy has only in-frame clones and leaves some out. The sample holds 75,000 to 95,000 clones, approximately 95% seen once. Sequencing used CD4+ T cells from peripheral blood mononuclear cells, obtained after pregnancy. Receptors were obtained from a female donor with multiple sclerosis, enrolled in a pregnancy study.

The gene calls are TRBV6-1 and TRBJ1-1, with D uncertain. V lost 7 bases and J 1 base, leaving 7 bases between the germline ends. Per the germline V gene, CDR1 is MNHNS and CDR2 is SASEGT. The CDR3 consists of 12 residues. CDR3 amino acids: CASIAQNTEAFF. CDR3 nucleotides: TGTGCCAGCATCGCGCAGAACACTGAAGCTTTCTTT.

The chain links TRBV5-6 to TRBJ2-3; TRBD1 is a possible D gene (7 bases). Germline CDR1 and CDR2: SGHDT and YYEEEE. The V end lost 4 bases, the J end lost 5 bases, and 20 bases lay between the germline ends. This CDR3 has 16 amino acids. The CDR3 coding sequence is TGTGCCAGCAGCGGGCTAGGGGGCGTCGGGGGAGATACGCAGTATTTT. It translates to CASSGLGGVGGDTQYF.

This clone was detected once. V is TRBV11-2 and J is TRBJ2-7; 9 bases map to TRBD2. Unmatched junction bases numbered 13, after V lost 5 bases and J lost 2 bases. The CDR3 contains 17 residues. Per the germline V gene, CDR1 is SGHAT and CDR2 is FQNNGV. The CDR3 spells CASSPIKTSGFPYEQYF. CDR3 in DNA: TGTGCCAGCAGCCCTATCAAAACTAGCGGGTTCCCCTACGAGCAGTACTTC.

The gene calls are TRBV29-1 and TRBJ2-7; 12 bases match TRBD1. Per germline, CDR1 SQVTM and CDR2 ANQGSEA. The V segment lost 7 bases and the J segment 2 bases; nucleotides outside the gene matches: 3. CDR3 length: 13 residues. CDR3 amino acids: CSAGTGGPYEQYF. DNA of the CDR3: TGCAGCGCCGGGACAGGGGGCCCCTACGAGCAGTACTTC.

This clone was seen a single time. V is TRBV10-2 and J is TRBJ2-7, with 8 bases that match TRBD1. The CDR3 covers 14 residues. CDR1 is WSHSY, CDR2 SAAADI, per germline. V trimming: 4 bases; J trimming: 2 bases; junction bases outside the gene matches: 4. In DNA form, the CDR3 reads TGCGCCAGCAGTGGACAGGGGCTTGCCTACGAGCAGTACTTC. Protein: CASSGQGLAYEQYF.